Below, 17 T cell receptor beta chains from the same sample are listed, as sequenced in a study of blood T cell repertoires in COVID-19. Produced via immunoSEQ multiplex PCR; TCRdb's table is partial and in-frame only. The data contain about 290,000 clones, roughly 90% of them seen just once; the ten biggest clones take up 0.94%. Sequenced material: peripheral blood. Every receptor here comes from a woman aged 40 to 50 who had recovered from COVID-19.

The gene calls are TRBV24-1 and TRBJ1-1, with TRBD1 identical over 10 bases. V was pared by 2 bases and J by 1 base, with 6 bases of the junction left unmatched. The CDR3 sequence is 17 residues long. Germline lookup yields CDR1 KGHDR and CDR2 SFDVKD. CDR3 DNA: TGTGCCACCAGTGATTCGACAGGGGGCATGTCGAACACTGAAGCTTTCTTT. Its protein is CATSDSTGGMSNTEAFF.

This chain connects TRBV18 to TRBJ2-7, with TRBD2 matching 8 bases. The CDR3 runs 16 residues. Germline CDR1 KGHSH, CDR2 LQKENI. With 3 bases clipped from V and 6 bases from J, the junction kept 13 bases outside the gene matches. CDR3 region: CASSPGTSGGSFEQYF. The CDR3 bases are TGTGCCAGCTCACCCGGAACTAGCGGAGGGTCTTTCGAGCAGTACTTC.

The V and J genes are TRBV10-3 and TRBJ2-3; 11 nucleotides align to TRBD2. The CDR3 runs 17 residues. J gave up 4 bases and V 10 bases, and 16 bases lay outside the gene matches. The germline gives CDR1 ENHRY, CDR2 SYGVKD. The CDR3, as DNA: TGTGCCACGAGTTATATAACTAGCGGGAGTTTCGCAGATACGCAGTATTTT. Protein sequence: CATSYITSGSFADTQYF.

CDR3 bases: TGTGCCAGAAGCTTAGCCAAGACAGGGGGCTACGAGCAGTACTTC. As protein: CARSLAKTGGYEQYF. The chain employs TRBV7-5 and TRBJ2-7; TRBD1, the D gene given by the table, was not confirmed from the DNA. TRBV7-5 corresponds to a pseudogene. This CDR3 has 15 residues.

The rearrangement links TRBV30 to TRBJ1-6; D is unresolved. Trimming cost V 2 bases and J 0 bases, with 17 bases left between them. This CDR3 region has 18 residues. The germline gives CDR1 GTSNPN, CDR2 SVGIG (reference sequence). The CDR3 nucleotides are TGTGCCTGGAGTACCCCGGAGTTCCGAAGCTCCTATAATTCACCCCTCCACTTT. Translated: CAWSTPEFRSSYNSPLHF. Full variable domain (outside the CDR3, taken from reference TRBV30 and TRBJ1-6): SQTIHQWPATLVQPVGSPLSLECTVEGTSNPNLYWYRQAAGRGLQLLFYSVGIGQISSEVPQNLSASRPQDRQFILSSKKLLLSDSGFYLCAWSTPEFRSSYNSPLHFGNGTRLTVT.

The chain joins TRBV18 to TRBJ2-1; 8 bases line up with TRBD2. The germline gives CDR1 KGHSH, CDR2 LQKENI. The trim removed 5 bases at V and 6 bases at J, leaving 15 bases unmatched. The CDR3 is 17 amino acids. The CDR3: CASSTTSGLGMGNEQFF. Written as DNA, the CDR3 is TGTGCCAGCTCAACGACGTCGGGACTAGGGATGGGCAATGAGCAGTTCTTC.

A single count supports this clone. The CDR3 loop is CAGRDRAKTQYF. CDR3 sequence (DNA): TGTGCCGGCCGGGACAGGGCGAAGACCCAGTACTTC. The rearrangement links TRBV7-9 to TRBJ2-5; 9 bases line up with TRBD1. This CDR3 spans 12 amino acids. Unmatched junction bases numbered 7, after V lost 11 bases and J lost 6 bases. Germline V lookup: CDR1 SEHNR, CDR2 FQNEAQ (reference sequence). Supplemented by reference TRBV7-9 and TRBJ2-5, the full variable domain reads DTGVSQNPRHKITKRGQNVTFRCDPISEHNRLYWYRQTLGQGPEFLTYFQNEAQLEKSRLLSDRFSAERPKGSFSTLEIQRTEQGDSAMYLCAGRDRAKTQYFGPGTRLLVL.

The chain carries TRBV6-5 and TRBJ1-1; 10 nucleotides line up with TRBD1. V trimming: 2 bases; J trimming: 5 bases; junction bases outside the gene matches: 5. The germline CDR1 and CDR2 sequences are MNHEY and SVGAGI. The CDR3 has 15 amino acids. The CDR3 here is CASSYRQGAGTEAFF. Here the CDR3 DNA reads TGTGCCAGCAGTTACCGACAGGGGGCAGGGACTGAAGCTTTCTTT.

The chain combines TRBV7-8 with TRBJ2-3, with D perhaps TRBD2 (6 bases). In germline, CDR1 is SGHVS, CDR2 FQNEAQ. V lost 1 base and J lost 1, with 12 bases in between. This CDR3 comprises 16 residues. CDR3 amino acids: CASSLVGGERTDTQYF. In nucleotides, the CDR3 is TGTGCCAGCAGCTTAGTCGGCGGGGAACGCACAGATACGCAGTATTTT.

The chain links TRBV7-6 to TRBJ2-7, with 13 positions matching TRBD2. CDR3 size: 17 residues. Trimming at V came to 5 bases and at J to 3 bases, leaving 10 bases not matched to a gene. Germline CDR1 reads SGHVS; CDR2 reads FNYEAQ. The CDR3 reads CASSARLAGGLDYEQYF. The CDR3 region has the DNA TGTGCCAGCAGCGCCCGACTAGCGGGAGGCCTCGACTACGAGCAGTACTTC.

This rearrangement joins TRBV11-2 to TRBJ2-2; D uncertain. Germline CDR1 SGHAT, CDR2 FQNNGV. This CDR3 is 18 amino acids long. V shed 3 bases and J shed 0 bases, with 17 bases lying between them. The CDR3 nucleotides are TGTGCCAGCAGCTTTAGTACTACCGCTTTTGCGAACACCGGGGAGCTGTTTTTT. Residues: CASSFSTTAFANTGELFF.

The chain joins TRBV10-1 to TRBJ2-5, with 10 bases matching TRBD1. The CDR3 covers 14 residues. After removal of 6 bases from V and 5 bases from J, the junction contained 6 bases not matched to a gene. Germline CDR1 is WNHNN and CDR2 is SYGVQD (reference sequence). As DNA, the CDR3 is TGCGCCAGCAGACGACAGGGGGCCCGTGAGACCCAGTACTTC. Translated: CASRRQGARETQYF.

The CDR3 protein is CASSLQVEQFF. The CDR3 DNA reads TGTGCCAGCAGCCTCCAGGTTGAGCAGTTCTTC. The V call is TRBV5-6, the J call TRBJ2-1; no clear D. CDR1 SGHDT and CDR2 YYEEEE come from the germline V gene. Trimming took 4 bases from V and 9 from J, leaving 8 bases between them. This CDR3 has 11 residues.

The chain couples TRBV2 to TRBJ2-1, with 9 bases matching TRBD1. The CDR3 has 14 residues. The germline V gene encodes CDR1 SNHLY and CDR2 FYNNEI. V was clipped by 5 bases and J by 9 bases; unmatched bases: 8. The CDR3 nucleotides read TGTGCCAGCAGTCGGGGGACAGGGATCGGTGAGCAGTTCTTC. Protein sequence: CASSRGTGIGEQFF.

The chain is built from TRBV7-7 and TRBJ2-5; 13 bases are a match to TRBD2. The CDR3 covers 16 residues. CDR1 and CDR2 (germline): SSHAT, FNYEAQ (reference sequence). The V and J ends lost 5 bases and 5 bases, in that order; junction bases with no gene match: 8. In nucleotides, the CDR3 is TGTGCCAGCAGCCCAGGACTAGCGGGAGTCGGTGAGACCCAGTACTTC. It specifies CASSPGLAGVGETQYF.

The chain carries TRBV24-1 and TRBJ1-2; weak D call: TRBD1 (6 bases). The CDR3 runs 13 residues. The V and J ends lost 7 bases and 9 bases respectively, with 17 bases between them. Per the germline V gene, CDR1 is KGHDR and CDR2 is SFDVKD. CDR3 DNA: TGTGCCACCAGGGACCCTAAAGGGGGTAGCTACACCTTC. It encodes CATRDPKGGSYTF.

V usage is TRBV5-1 and J usage is TRBJ1-1; the D gene is possibly TRBD1 (6 bases). V was clipped by 4 bases and J by 0 bases, with 10 bases between them. The length of the CDR3 is 14 residues. Germline lookup yields CDR1 SGHRS and CDR2 YFSETQ. CDR3 sequence reads: CASSEGHLNTEAFF. In DNA form, the CDR3 reads TGCGCCAGCAGCGAGGGACACCTGAACACTGAAGCTTTCTTT. The full variable domain, rest sourced from reference TRBV5-1 and TRBJ1-1, is KAGVTQTPRYLIKTRGQQVTLSCSPISGHRSVSWYQQTPGQGLQFLFEYFSETQRNKGNFPGRFSGRQFSNSRSEMNVSTLELGDSALYLCASSEGHLNTEAFFGQGTRLTVV.